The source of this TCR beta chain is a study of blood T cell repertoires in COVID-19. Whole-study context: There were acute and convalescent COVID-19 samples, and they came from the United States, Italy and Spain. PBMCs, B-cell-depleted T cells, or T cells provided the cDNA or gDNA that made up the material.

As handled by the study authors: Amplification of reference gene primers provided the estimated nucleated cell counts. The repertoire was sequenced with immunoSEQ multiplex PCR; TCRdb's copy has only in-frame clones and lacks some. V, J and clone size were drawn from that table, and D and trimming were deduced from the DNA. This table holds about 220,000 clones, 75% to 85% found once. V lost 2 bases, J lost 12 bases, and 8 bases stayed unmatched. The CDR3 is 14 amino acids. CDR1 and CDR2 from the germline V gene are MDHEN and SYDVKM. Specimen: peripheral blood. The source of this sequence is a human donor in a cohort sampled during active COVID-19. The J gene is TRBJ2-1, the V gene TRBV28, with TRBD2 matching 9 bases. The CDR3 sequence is CASSLSPGLAAQFF. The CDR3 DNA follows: TGTGCCAGCAGTTTAAGTCCGGGACTAGCAGCGCAGTTCTTC.